Presented here are 4 T cell receptor beta chains from one specimen sequenced in a study of prognosis after radiotherapy for stage I lung cancer. Genomic DNA served as the source from which two-round multiplex PCR generated TCR beta CDR3 amplicons. Primers targeting each individual TRBV and TRBJ gene were applied in first-round PCR. In TCRdb, the multiplex PCR reads were re-called with MiXCR into one record per CDR3 protein. The data hold some 30,000 distinct CDR3 sequences, with roughly 52% observed a single time. Specimen: PBMCs, collected before or after stereotactic body radiation therapy (not recorded which). The receptors were sampled from a donor over 45 with non-small cell lung cancer.

This clonotype was seen repeatedly, ten times or more. The chain uses TRBV20-1 and TRBJ2-2, with TRBD2 as a possible D gene (5 bases). This CDR3 contains 15 residues. Trimming removed 3 bases at V and 1 base at J, with 12 bases between. In germline, CDR1 is DFQATT, CDR2 SNEGSKA (reference sequence). The CDR3 DNA reads TGCAGTGCTAGGGCCTTTCGGGGGAACACCGGGGAGCTGTTTTTT. Its protein is CSARAFRGNTGELFF.

This clonotype was seen repeatedly, ten times or more. J is TRBJ2-3 and V is TRBV3-1, with D possibly matching TRBD2 (6 bases). CDR1 LGHDT and CDR2 YNNKEL come from the germline V gene (reference sequence). CDR3 length equals 13 residues. The V end lost 0 bases, the J end lost 5 bases, and 6 bases lay between the germline ends. The CDR3 nucleotides read TGTGCCAGCAGCCAAGACGGGGGAGATACGCAGTATTTT. This codes for CASSQDGGDTQYF.

Many counts were recorded for this clonotype. The chain joins TRBV12-3 or TRBV12-4 to TRBJ1-3; D remains ambiguous. V was trimmed by 7 bases and J by 4 bases, leaving 14 bases between them. This CDR3 is built from 14 residues. CDR3 residues: CASTKGRLGNTIYF. CDR3 in DNA: TGTGCCAGCACGAAGGGCCGGCTCGGAAACACCATATATTTT.

This clonotype has at least ten counts. The J gene is TRBJ1-1, the V gene TRBV18; D might be TRBD1 (5 bases). CDR1 and CDR2 from the germline V gene are KGHSH and LQKENI. Trimming cost V 2 bases and J 3 bases, with 13 bases left between them. CDR3 length equals 15 residues. The CDR3 DNA is TGTGCCAGCTCACCAAACAGGTGGCTGGACACTGAAGCTTTCTTT. This gives the protein CASSPNRWLDTEAFF. Drawing the rest from reference TRBV18 and TRBJ1-1, the complete variable domain is NAGVMQNPRHLVRRRGQEARLRCSPMKGHSHVYWYRQLPEEGLKFMVYLQKENIIDESGMPKERFSAEFPKEGPSILRIQQVVRGDSAAYFCASSPNRWLDTEAFFGQGTRLTVV.